This T cell receptor beta chain comes out of a study of T cell responses to AZD1222 COVID-19 vaccine. Germline V CDR1 and CDR2: SGHVS, FNYEAQ. The CDR3 length is 15 residues. Trimming left V 6 bases short and J 3 bases short, with 12 bases between. Assay used: immunoSEQ multiplex PCR; TCRdb lists only in-frame clones, some missing. This table holds some 120,000 clones, roughly 93% found once. The sequencing used peripheral blood, collected on day 0 of AZD1222 vaccination. The rearrangement uses TRBV7-6 and TRBJ1-6; possibly TRBD1 for D (6 bases). The TCR comes from an adult in good health. CDR3 nucleotides: TGTGCCAGCAGTGCCGAGGGGGTCTATAATTCACCCCTCCACTTT. Translation gives CASSAEGVYNSPLHF.